The next 3 T cell receptor beta chains were all read from a single sample in a study of graft-versus-host responses after intestinal transplantation. TCRdb's table, derived via immunoSEQ multiplex PCR, lists solely in-frame clones and lacks some. The top ten hold around 0.69% of the sample, which has 77,000 or so clones, around 93% seen once. The input for sequencing was PBMCs, taken 98 days after intestinal transplantation. The receptors were sampled from a human patient who received an intestinal transplant, so some T cells may come from the graft donor.

The chain has TRBV30 and TRBJ2-2, with 7 positions matching TRBD1. This CDR3 is built from 15 residues. J was trimmed by 0 bases and V by 0 bases; bases with no gene match: 1. Germline CDR1 and CDR2: GTSNPN and SVGIG (reference sequence). The CDR3 sequence: CAWSVTGANTGELFF. CDR3 nucleotide sequence: TGTGCCTGGAGTGTCACAGGGGCGAACACCGGGGAGCTGTTTTTT.

This clone showed up just once. The chain recombines TRBV9 with TRBJ2-1; D gene uncertain. V was pared by 3 bases and J by 6 bases, with 13 bases between. Germline V gives CDR1 SGDLS, CDR2 YYNGEE. The CDR3 runs to 14 residues. CDR3 nucleotide sequence: TGTGCCAGCAGCGCCAGACTGAATATCAATGAGCAGTTCTTC. This gives the protein CASSARLNINEQFF.

Concerning this clone itself: A read error may account for a junction end that differs from germline. This chain uses TRBV2 with TRBJ2-2; D possibly corresponds to TRBD1 (6 bases). This CDR3 comprises 14 residues. The germline V gene has CDR1 SNHLY and CDR2 FYNNEI. CDR3 residues: CARRYRDSTGELFF. DNA of the CDR3: TGTGCCCGCAGATACAGGGATAGCACCGGGGAGCTGTTTTTT.